This T cell receptor beta chain is from a study of beta chain features in type 1 diabetes. Whole-study results and caveats: The naive, central memory and Treg TCRB repertoires showed an apparent similarity that was greater among patients than among healthy donors. Insertion counts at VDJ junctions were lower in type 1 diabetes patients, who also showed more deletions there. Sequencing used cDNA, and cells with high TCR expression could therefore be over-represented. Across all four CD4+ subsets, people with type 1 diabetes showed modestly shorter TCRB CDR3s.

In regard to this clone: Its antigen remains unknown.

The V and J ends lost 5 bases and 2 bases, in that order; junction bases with no gene match: 10. This CDR3 is built from 16 residues. Germline V gene data show CDR1 as SGHTA and CDR2 as FQGTGA. The authors reverse transcribed all of the isolated RNA, so sequencing captured expressed TCRB transcripts. This table comes from immunoSEQ multiplex PCR, and its TCRdb copy is limited to in-frame clones, with some not included. The table has around 690,000 clones, 9.5% to 15% seen once. Sequencing was carried out using naive CD4+ T cells from blood. This TCR came from a man aged 25 to 45 with type 1 diabetes. The chain combines TRBV7-3 with TRBJ2-7; 9 bases match TRBD1. The DNA for the CDR3 is TGTGCCAGCAGCGTATCCGGGACAGGGCTACCCTACGAGCAGTACTTC. It encodes CASSVSGTGLPYEQYF.